The 27 T cell receptor beta chains listed next were all sequenced from one sample in a study of monozygotic twins with inflammatory bowel disease. TCRdb derives one entry per CDR3 protein from the 5' RACE reads, leaving out DNA. The sample totals 160,000 or so distinct CDR3 sequences. The material sequenced was blood. The receptors derive from a human donor with ulcerative colitis or Crohn's disease, or a healthy co-twin of an affected twin (not recorded which).

CDR3 protein: CASSVSLETDTQYF. This chain uses TRBV9 with TRBJ2-3. CDR3 length: 14 amino acids. CDR1 and CDR2 (germline): SGDLS, YYNGEE. Variable domain in full (rest from reference TRBV9 and TRBJ2-3): DSGVTQTPKHLITATGQRVTLRCSPRSGDLSVYWYQQSLDQGLQFLIQYYNGEERAKGNILERFSAQQFPDLHSELNLSSLELGDSALYFCASSVSLETDTQYFGPGTRLTVL.

V gene TRBV7-9 combines with J gene TRBJ2-7; TCRdb's assignment of TRBD1 cannot be checked, as there is no DNA. This CDR3 spans 12 amino acids. Germline V gene lookup returns CDR1 SEHNR and CDR2 FQNEAQ (reference sequence). The CDR3 is CASSATGIEQYF. Full variable domain (missing parts from reference TRBV7-9 and TRBJ2-7): DTGVSQNPRHKITKRGQNVTFRCDPISEHNRLYWYRQTLGQGPEFLTYFQNEAQLEKSRLLSDRFSAERPKGSFSTLEIQRTEQGDSAMYLCASSATGIEQYFGPGTRLTVT.

This chain uses TRBV7-6 with TRBJ2-5. The germline V gene has CDR1 SGHVS and CDR2 FNYEAQ. The CDR3 has 11 residues. The chain's CDR3 is CASSSDQTQYF.

The chain has TRBV20-1 and TRBJ2-7; checking the TCRdb D call of TRBD2 is not possible without DNA. Per germline, CDR1 DFQATT and CDR2 SNEGSKA (reference sequence). The CDR3 has 13 residues. CDR3 residues: CSAKASPLYEQYF.

V gene TRBV20-1 combines with J gene TRBJ2-3. The CDR3 runs to 14 residues. Germline V lookup: CDR1 DFQATT, CDR2 SNEGSKA (reference sequence). The CDR3: CSARPRASTDTQYF.

The gene calls are TRBV7-9 and TRBJ2-7. This CDR3 comprises 15 residues. Germline V gene lookup returns CDR1 SEHNR and CDR2 FQNEAQ (reference sequence). The CDR3 loop reads CASSPITVLSYEQYF.

The rearrangement joins TRBV7-2 to TRBJ1-3; TCRdb proposes TRBD1, but this gene call is untestable without DNA. The germline CDR1 and CDR2 sequences are SGHTA and FQGNSA. The CDR3 loop spans 15 amino acids. CDR3 loop: CASSLVGTAGNTIYF.

The CDR3 loop is CASSNGADNLYF. V gene TRBV7-2 combines with J gene TRBJ2-4; TCRdb lists TRBD1, though no DNA is available to test this call. The germline V gene has CDR1 SGHTA and CDR2 FQGNSA. The CDR3 length is 12 residues.

J is TRBJ1-2 and V is TRBV21-1; TCRdb designates TRBD1, a call that cannot be tested without DNA. TRBV21-1 is assigned pseudogene status. The CDR3 sequence is 14 residues long. The CDR3 sequence is CASSKGEGGYGYTF.

This rearrangement joins TRBV6-5 to TRBJ1-4; TCRdb picks TRBD1, but there is no DNA to check that call. The CDR3 runs 16 residues. The germline gives CDR1 MNHEY, CDR2 SVGAGI. CDR3 protein: CASSYDPGQGVEKLFF.

The chain is built from TRBV9 and TRBJ1-6; the TCRdb D gene call, TRBD1, has no DNA to confirm it. Germline V gene lookup returns CDR1 SGDLS and CDR2 YYNGEE. This CDR3 has 17 residues. This CDR3 reads CASSIGGGTRDHSPLHF.

The rearrangement uses TRBV7-2 and TRBJ2-7; TCRdb's assignment of TRBD1 cannot be checked, as there is no DNA. The CDR3 is 15 amino acids. The germline V gene has CDR1 SGHTA and CDR2 FQGNSA. CDR3 sequence reads: CASSLSRGVSNEQYF.

This rearrangement joins TRBV12-3 or TRBV12-4 to TRBJ2-1. CDR3 size: 12 residues. The CDR3 here is CASSPLLSEQFF.

The chain links TRBV12-5 to TRBJ2-7; TCRdb picks TRBD2, but there is no DNA to check that call. The CDR3 spans 15 residues. Germline V gene data show CDR1 as LGHNT and CDR2 as FRNRAP. CDR3 amino acids: CASGSPSGSGHEQYF.

CDR3 residues: CASSLAVAGAQETQYF. The chain carries TRBV5-1 and TRBJ2-5; TCRdb's D call, TRBD2, is unchecked because there is no DNA. The CDR3 is 16 amino acids. CDR1 is SGHRS and CDR2 is YFSETQ in the germline V gene.

The chain has TRBV19 and TRBJ2-2; as DNA is missing, the TRBD1 call by TCRdb cannot be tested. The CDR3 contains 15 residues. The V gene's germline CDR1 is LNHDA and CDR2 SQIVND (reference sequence). CDR3 amino acids: CASSLRGESAGELFF. The whole variable domain, remainder taken from reference TRBV19 and TRBJ2-2, is DGGITQSPKYLFRKEGQNVTLSCEQNLNHDAMYWYRQDPGQGLRLIYYSQIVNDFQKGDIAEGYSVSREKKESFPLTVTSAQKNPTAFYLCASSLRGESAGELFFGEGSRLTVL.

The rearrangement links TRBV7-9 to TRBJ2-1. CDR3 length equals 16 residues. CDR1 is SEHNR, CDR2 FQNEAQ, per germline (reference sequence). The CDR3 here is CASSLADLSSYNEQFF.

V usage is TRBV24-1 and J usage is TRBJ2-2. CDR3 length equals 13 residues. Germline V gene lookup returns CDR1 KGHDR and CDR2 SFDVKD. The CDR3 here is CATSARPTGELFF.

The rearrangement joins TRBV27 to TRBJ2-3; TCRdb outputs TRBD1, but without DNA this stays unchecked. From germline, CDR1 is MNHEY and CDR2 SMNVEV (reference sequence). The CDR3 runs 17 residues. CDR3 loop: CASSFFTGVNQEDTQYF.

This sequence joins TRBV6-2 or TRBV6-3 and TRBJ1-1; TCRdb indicates TRBD1, and absent DNA this call remains unverified. Germline CDR1 is MNHEY and CDR2 is SVGEGT. The CDR3 consists of 15 residues. CDR3 protein: CASSWDRGLDTEAFF.

This rearrangement joins TRBV15 to TRBJ2-7; the D call from TCRdb, TRBD1, cannot be confirmed without DNA. Germline CDR1 and CDR2: LNHNV and YYDKDF (reference sequence). The CDR3 runs to 14 residues. CDR3 loop: CATSVRQGAMARYF.

The chain joins TRBV15 to TRBJ1-4. This CDR3 spans 14 amino acids. Germline CDR1 is LNHNV and CDR2 is YYDKDF (reference sequence). CDR3 amino acids: CATSLRGGNEKLFF.

The chain is built from TRBV12-3 or TRBV12-4 and TRBJ2-7; the D gene TCRdb calls, TRBD2, cannot be checked with no DNA. The CDR3 runs 17 residues. CDR3 protein: CASSPDWSGARVYEQYF.

The rearrangement links TRBV5-1 to TRBJ1-2; TCRdb outputs TRBD1, but without DNA this stays unchecked. Germline CDR1 and CDR2: SGHRS and YFSETQ. This CDR3 has 18 amino acids. The CDR3 region is CASSFRTGTGEANYGYTF.

This rearrangement joins TRBV6-5 to TRBJ1-2; TCRdb lists TRBD1, though no DNA is available to test this call. This CDR3 is built from 15 residues. CDR1 MNHEY and CDR2 SVGAGI come from the germline V gene. CDR3 sequence reads: CASSYGQGAVYGYTF.

The chain recombines TRBV7-2 with TRBJ2-3; TCRdb proposes TRBD2, but this gene call is untestable without DNA. The CDR3 consists of 16 residues. CDR1 SGHTA and CDR2 FQGNSA come from the germline V gene. CDR3 region: CASSLDRLAGGDTQYF.

The rearrangement uses TRBV6-2 or TRBV6-3 and TRBJ1-1. Germline lookup yields CDR1 MNHEY and CDR2 SVGEGT. CDR3 length: 14 residues. CDR3 loop: CASSYSTGPTEAFF.